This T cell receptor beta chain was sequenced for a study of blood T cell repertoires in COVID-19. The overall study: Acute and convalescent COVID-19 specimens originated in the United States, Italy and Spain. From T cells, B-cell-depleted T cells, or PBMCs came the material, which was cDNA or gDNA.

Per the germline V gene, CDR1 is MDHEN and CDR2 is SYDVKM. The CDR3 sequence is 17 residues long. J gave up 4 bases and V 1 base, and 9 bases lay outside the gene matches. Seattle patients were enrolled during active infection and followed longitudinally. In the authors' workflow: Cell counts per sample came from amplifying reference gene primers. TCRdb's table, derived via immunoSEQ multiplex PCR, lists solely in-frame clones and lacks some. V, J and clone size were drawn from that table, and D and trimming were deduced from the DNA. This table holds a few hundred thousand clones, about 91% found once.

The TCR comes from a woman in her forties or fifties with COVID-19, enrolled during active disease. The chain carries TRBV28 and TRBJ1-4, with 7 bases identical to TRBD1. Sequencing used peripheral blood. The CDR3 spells CASSLFVRGRDNEKLFF. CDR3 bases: TGTGCCAGCAGTTTATTCGTTAGGGGGCGAGATAATGAAAAACTGTTTTTT. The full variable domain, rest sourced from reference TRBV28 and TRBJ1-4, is DVKVTQSSRYLVKRTGEKVFLECVQDMDHENMFWYRQDPGLGLRLIYFSYDVKMKEKGDIPEGYSVSREKKERFSLILESASTNQTSMYLCASSLFVRGRDNEKLFFGSGTQLSVL.